The 21 T cell receptor beta chains presented below share a single source sample, sequenced in a study of T cell changes during pregnancy in multiple sclerosis. Clones were sequenced by immunoSEQ multiplex PCR, and TCRdb holds only the in-frame ones, with some missing. The sample lists around 36,000 clones; approximately 92% were seen once. The sample was CD8+ T cells from peripheral blood mononuclear cells, taken in the first trimester of pregnancy. The receptors were gathered from a female donor with multiple sclerosis, enrolled in a pregnancy study.

This clone was counted a single time. The V and J genes are TRBV5-6 and TRBJ2-7; maybe TRBD1 (5 bases). Per the germline V gene, CDR1 is SGHDT and CDR2 is YYEEEE. Trimming pared 0 bases from V and 6 bases from J, leaving 13 bases between. The CDR3 extends over 14 amino acids. The CDR3 loop reads CASSLGGWGGEQYF. CDR3 in DNA: TGTGCCAGCAGCTTGGGAGGCTGGGGCGGCGAGCAGTACTTC. The full variable domain, its missing parts supplied by reference TRBV5-6 and TRBJ2-7, is DAGVTQSPTHLIKTRGQQVTLRCSPKSGHDTVSWYQQALGQGPQFIFQYYEEEERQRGNFPDRFSGHQFPNYSSELNVNALLLGDSALYLCASSLGGWGGEQYFGPGTRLTVT.

For the CDR3, the DNA is TGCGCCAGCAGCGAATCCAGGGGGCCAAATGAGCAGTTCTTC. Protein product: CASSESRGPNEQFF. The rearrangement uses TRBV10-2 and TRBJ2-1; 8 bases are a match to TRBD1. The V and J ends lost 6 bases and 7 bases, in that order; junction bases with no gene match: 8. This CDR3 comprises 14 residues. Germline V gives CDR1 WSHSY, CDR2 SAAADI.

The rearrangement links TRBV5-4 to TRBJ2-5; 8 bases align to TRBD2. Germline V gene sequence: CDR1 SGHNT, CDR2 YYREEE (reference sequence). V shed 4 bases, J shed 5 bases, and the junction held 16 bases outside the gene matches. CDR3 size: 17 residues. CDR3 bases: TGTGCCAGCAGCCGTCTGATCCGGGGGGGCCCAAGGGAGACCCAGTACTTC. Translated: CASSRLIRGGPRETQYF.

The table lists this clone with a few counts. This chain links TRBV7-9 with TRBJ1-6; TRBD1 aligns across 7 bases. The junction had 7 bases not matched to a gene; V was cut back by 3 bases and J by 5 bases. The CDR3 is made up of 16 amino acids. Germline CDR1 SEHNR, CDR2 FQNEAQ (reference sequence). CDR3 amino acids: CASSFLGDRNNSPLHF. CDR3 bases: TGTGCCAGCAGCTTTTTAGGGGACAGAAATAATTCACCCCTCCACTTT.

The V gene is TRBV5-8, the J gene TRBJ1-3; D remains ambiguous. This CDR3 has 12 amino acids. V was clipped by 8 bases and J by 8 bases, with 14 bases between them. Per the germline V gene, CDR1 is SGHTS and CDR2 is YDEGEE. The CDR3 DNA reads TGTGCCAGTCGATCCCGGGATCACACCATATATTTT. Encoded protein: CASRSRDHTIYF.

V and J are TRBV11-2 and TRBJ1-5; D remains unclear. Trimming took off 5 bases at V and 1 base at J, with 6 bases between the two ends. Germline CDR1 reads SGHAT; CDR2 reads FQNNGV. CDR3 size: 13 residues. CDR3 sequence (DNA): TGTGCCAGCAGCCCCCGGAGCAATCAGCCCCAGCATTTT. Translating it yields CASSPRSNQPQHF.

Sample share makes this clone medium-sized. The chain joins TRBV19 to TRBJ2-3; 8 bases fit TRBD2. The trim removed 6 bases at V and 4 bases at J, leaving 0 bases unmatched. CDR3 length equals 12 residues. CDR1 LNHDA and CDR2 SQIVND come from the germline V gene (reference sequence). CDR3 region: CASSGGADTQYF. The CDR3 nucleotides are TGTGCCAGTAGCGGGGGGGCAGATACGCAGTATTTT. Filled out from reference TRBV19 and TRBJ2-3, the complete variable domain reads DGGITQSPKYLFRKEGQNVTLSCEQNLNHDAMYWYRQDPGQGLRLIYYSQIVNDFQKGDIAEGYSVSREKKESFPLTVTSAQKNPTAFYLCASSGGADTQYFGPGTRLTVL.

The chain couples TRBV27 to TRBJ1-5, with 10 bases identical to TRBD1. The ends lost 6 bases at V and 6 bases at J; junction bases unmatched: 2. CDR1 and CDR2 from the germline V gene are MNHEY and SMNVEV (reference sequence). The CDR3 totals 13 residues. CDR3 in amino acids: CASRGTGVQPQHF. The DNA of the CDR3 is TGTGCCAGCAGGGGGACAGGGGTTCAGCCCCAGCATTTT.

V usage is TRBV13 and J usage is TRBJ1-2; a weak D match, TRBD1 (5 bases). Germline CDR1 and CDR2: PRHDT and FYEKMQ (reference sequence). V dropped 5 bases and J dropped 7 bases, with 14 bases sitting between them. The CDR3 has 13 amino acids. The CDR3, as DNA: TGTGCCAGCAGCACGGGCAGGGAGGCTGGCTACACCTTC. Protein sequence: CASSTGREAGYTF.

The chain links TRBV27 to TRBJ2-4; TRBD2 might be the D (6 bases). The CDR3 runs 14 residues. Trimming took off 5 bases at V and 8 bases at J, with 16 bases between the two ends. Per germline, CDR1 MNHEY and CDR2 SMNVEV (reference sequence). CDR3 protein: CASSLYYGEDIQYF. In DNA form, the CDR3 reads TGTGCCAGCAGTCTATATTACGGGGAGGACATTCAGTACTTC.

This clone was counted only a few times. J is TRBJ2-7 and V is TRBV6-5; 12 positions agree with TRBD2. The J segment lost 5 bases and the V segment lost 7 bases, leaving 6 bases of the junction unmatched. Per the germline V gene, CDR1 is MNHEY and CDR2 is SVGAGI. CDR3 length: 14 residues. The CDR3 nucleotides are TGTGCCAGCACCGGGACTAGCGGGTCTCACGAGCAGTACTTC. Its protein is CASTGTSGSHEQYF.

The J gene is TRBJ2-7, the V gene TRBV14; 7 bases agree with TRBD2. The trim removed 4 bases at V and 3 bases at J, leaving 12 bases unmatched. Germline CDR1 SGHDN, CDR2 FVKESK. The CDR3 extends over 16 amino acids. In nucleotides, the CDR3 is TGTGCCAGCAGCCCCTCTCCCGGGACTAAGAACTACGAGCAGTACTTC. Protein sequence: CASSPSPGTKNYEQYF.

The genes are TRBV4-1 and TRBJ1-6; D might be TRBD1 (5 bases). Germline CDR1 is MGHRA and CDR2 is YSYEKL. V was shortened by 8 bases and J by 9 bases, with 20 bases between the two germline ends. CDR3 length: 15 residues. The chain's CDR3 is CASGVDQGGGSPLHF. The CDR3 DNA follows: TGCGCCAGCGGCGTTGACCAGGGAGGTGGTTCACCCCTCCACTTT.

Here the CDR3 reads CASSLGERGTEIYF. The CDR3 nucleotides are TGTGCCAGCAGCTTAGGGGAGAGGGGGACCGAAATATATTTT. The rearrangement uses TRBV13 and TRBJ1-3; possible D gene TRBD1, 6 bases. This CDR3 has 14 residues. The germline CDR1 and CDR2 sequences are PRHDT and FYEKMQ (reference sequence). V was clipped by 0 bases and J by 13 bases, with 16 bases between them.

The chain uses TRBV2 and TRBJ1-1; D perhaps matches TRBD1 (5 bases). The germline gives CDR1 SNHLY, CDR2 FYNNEI. The CDR3 is 16 residues long. V lost 5 bases, J lost 4 bases, and 20 bases lay in between. The chain's CDR3 is CASSLAGPTGGTEAFF. DNA for the CDR3: TGTGCCAGCAGTCTCGCAGGACCCACGGGGGGCACTGAAGCTTTCTTT.

The V gene is TRBV6-6, the J gene TRBJ2-7; D is unresolved. Germline V gene lookup returns CDR1 MNHNY and CDR2 SVGAGI (reference sequence). The CDR3 runs 14 residues. V lost 4 bases and J 3 bases, leaving 13 bases between the germline ends. CDR3 nucleotide sequence: TGTGCCAGCAGTTTGTCCCCTACCCTCTACGAGCAGTACTTC. This translates into CASSLSPTLYEQYF.

The J gene is TRBJ2-5, the V gene TRBV5-1, with a weak D call TRBD2 (7 bases). The germline gives CDR1 SGHRS, CDR2 YFSETQ. V shed 0 bases and J shed 5 bases, with 17 bases lying between them. This CDR3 is built from 16 residues. CDR3 sequence: CASSLAAGGPRETQYF. CDR3 DNA: TGCGCCAGCAGCTTGGCCGCCGGGGGGCCCCGGGAGACCCAGTACTTC.

The rearrangement links TRBV5-1 to TRBJ2-1; 12 bases line up with TRBD2. The CDR3 length is 15 residues. Per the germline V gene, CDR1 is SGHRS and CDR2 is YFSETQ. The trim removed 4 bases at V and 12 bases at J, leaving 11 bases unmatched. CDR3 in amino acids: CASSITSGGPPGQFF. In DNA form, the CDR3 reads TGCGCCAGCAGCATTACTAGCGGGGGGCCCCCTGGGCAGTTCTTC.

V is TRBV5-1 and J is TRBJ1-1, with D maybe TRBD1 (5 bases). The V end was cut by 0 bases, the J end by 3 bases, with 12 bases between. Germline assignment: CDR1 SGHRS and CDR2 YFSETQ. The CDR3 runs 15 residues. The CDR3 is CASSLVVGGDTEAFF. The CDR3 DNA is TGCGCCAGCAGCTTGGTGGTGGGGGGGGACACTGAAGCTTTCTTT.

This sequence joins TRBV19 and TRBJ1-5; D perhaps matches TRBD1 (5 bases). This CDR3 contains 19 residues. With 7 bases removed from V and 0 bases from J, the gap between germline ends came to 25 bases. Germline-derived CDR1 and CDR2 are LNHDA and SQIVND (reference sequence). The CDR3 DNA reads as TGTGCCAGTAACACGGGGGTGGTTAGCAAGGGGAATAGCAATCAGCCCCAGCATTTT. This sequence encodes CASNTGVVSKGNSNQPQHF.

The chain combines TRBV27 with TRBJ2-2, with 11 bases that match TRBD1. With V trimmed by 3 bases and J by 4 bases, 4 bases remained unmatched. From germline, CDR1 is MNHEY and CDR2 SMNVEV (reference sequence). The CDR3 is made up of 16 amino acids. DNA for the CDR3: TGTGCCAGCAGTTTCGGACAGGGGGCATTCACCGGGGAGCTGTTTTTT. This translates into CASSFGQGAFTGELFF.